Sequencing of this TCR beta chain was carried out in a study of cytomegalovirus exposure and HLA in healthy donors. PCR was performed using 60 Vbeta and 13 Jbeta primers. Libraries were prepared by immunoSEQ multiplex PCR; TCRdb keeps only in-frame clonotypes and omits some of them. The sample yields 200,000 to 250,000 clones, just under 80% seen once. The V end lost 5 bases, the J end lost 4 bases, and 12 bases lay between the germline ends. CDR3 length equals 14 residues. Germline values: CDR1 SGHTA, CDR2 FQGNSA. The genes are TRBV7-2 and TRBJ1-5; D may be TRBD1 (6 bases). Sample: PBMCs. The TCR originated in a boy aged 5-17 years in good health and CMV-seronegative. In DNA form, the CDR3 reads TGTGCCAGCAGCCGGGCGGGGGCGAATCAGCCCCAGCATTTT. Protein product: CASSRAGANQPQHF.